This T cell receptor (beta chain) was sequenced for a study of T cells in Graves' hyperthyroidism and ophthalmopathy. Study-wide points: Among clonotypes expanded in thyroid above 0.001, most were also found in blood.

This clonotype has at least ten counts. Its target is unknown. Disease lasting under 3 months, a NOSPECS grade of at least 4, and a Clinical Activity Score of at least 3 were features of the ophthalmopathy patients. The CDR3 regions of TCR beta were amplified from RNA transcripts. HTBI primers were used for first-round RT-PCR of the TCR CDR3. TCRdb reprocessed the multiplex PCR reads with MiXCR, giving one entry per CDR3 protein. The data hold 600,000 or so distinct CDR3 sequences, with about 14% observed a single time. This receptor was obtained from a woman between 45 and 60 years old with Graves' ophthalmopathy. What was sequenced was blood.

The CDR3 DNA follows: TGTGCCAGCAGTGCGGCAGGGGCGGACTACGAGCAGTACTTC. Residues: CASSAAGADYEQYF. The chain has TRBV2 and TRBJ2-7; tentative D call: TRBD1 (6 bases). Trimming took off 4 bases at V and 3 bases at J, with 13 bases between the two ends. In germline, CDR1 is SNHLY, CDR2 FYNNEI. The CDR3 has 14 residues.